The 6 T cell receptor beta chains below come from one sample, sequenced in a study of blood T cells in healthy people across ages. The use of a sample-barcoded 5' primer and a J-beta primer mix characterized a second PCR of about 7 to 12 cycles. TCRdb reanalysed the 5' RACE reads using MiXCR and keeps one entry per CDR3 protein. The sample includes about 1.4 million distinct CDR3 sequences, 59% seen only once; the top ten take over 6.5%. The sample consisted of blood. Receptor source: a man younger than 35 in good health.

In DNA form, the CDR3 reads TGTGCCAGCAGCCAAGTGGAGCGTGGAGAGCAGTTCTTC. The encoded protein is CASSQVERGEQFF. This chain uses TRBV4-2 with TRBJ2-1; D not resolved. CDR1 and CDR2 (germline): LGHNA, YNFKEQ. V lost 1 base to trimming and J lost 10 bases, with 11 bases between them. CDR3 length: 13 residues.

This clonotype has only a few counts. DNA for the CDR3: TGCAGTGCTAGTGGACAGCGCCTGAACACTGAAGCTTTCTTT. It translates to CSASGQRLNTEAFF. The V call is TRBV20-1, the J call TRBJ1-1; D possibly corresponds to TRBD1 (6 bases). V lost 3 bases, J lost 0 bases, and 11 bases lay in between. CDR3 length equals 14 residues. Germline CDR1 DFQATT, CDR2 SNEGSKA (reference sequence).

Only a few counts were recorded for this clonotype. The rearrangement links TRBV7-2 to TRBJ2-7, with D maybe TRBD1 (6 bases). Trimming shortened V by 1 base and J by 3 bases, and 10 bases separated the two germline ends. The CDR3 is 14 residues long. Germline V gives CDR1 SGHTA, CDR2 FQGNSA. This CDR3 is CASSLEQGFYEQYF. CDR3 in DNA: TGTGCCAGCAGCTTAGAACAGGGTTTCTACGAGCAGTACTTC. Supplemented by reference TRBV7-2 and TRBJ2-7, the full variable domain reads GAGVSQSPSNKVTEKGKDVELRCDPISGHTALYWYRQSLGQGLEFLIYFQGNSAPDKSGLPSDRFSAERTGGSVSTLTIQRTQQEDSAVYLCASSLEQGFYEQYFGPGTRLTVT.

There are a few counts of this clonotype. V usage is TRBV4-3 and J usage is TRBJ2-3; tentative D call: TRBD2 (6 bases). Trimming pared 4 bases from V and 4 bases from J, leaving 18 bases between. CDR1 is LGHNA and CDR2 is YSLEER in the germline V gene. This CDR3 comprises 16 residues. The CDR3 loop reads CASSLLNLGGADTQYF. CDR3 DNA: TGCGCCAGCAGCCTCCTGAACCTTGGAGGGGCAGATACGCAGTATTTT.

The rearrangement links TRBV12-3 or TRBV12-4 to TRBJ2-3; 7 bases agree with TRBD2. J was trimmed by 3 bases and V by 7 bases; bases with no gene match: 10. This CDR3 region has 15 residues. This CDR3 is CASKRDQRKTDTQYF. The CDR3 nucleotides read TGTGCCAGCAAGCGGGATCAACGAAAAACAGATACGCAGTATTTT.

The J gene is TRBJ2-7, the V gene TRBV19; possibly TRBD1 for D (6 bases). Germline CDR1 LNHDA, CDR2 SQIVND (reference sequence). Trimming pared 10 bases from V and 5 bases from J, leaving 12 bases between. The CDR3 is 11 amino acids. In nucleotides, the CDR3 is TGTGCCATTAAACAGGGCAACGAGCAGTACTTC. Its protein is CAIKQGNEQYF.